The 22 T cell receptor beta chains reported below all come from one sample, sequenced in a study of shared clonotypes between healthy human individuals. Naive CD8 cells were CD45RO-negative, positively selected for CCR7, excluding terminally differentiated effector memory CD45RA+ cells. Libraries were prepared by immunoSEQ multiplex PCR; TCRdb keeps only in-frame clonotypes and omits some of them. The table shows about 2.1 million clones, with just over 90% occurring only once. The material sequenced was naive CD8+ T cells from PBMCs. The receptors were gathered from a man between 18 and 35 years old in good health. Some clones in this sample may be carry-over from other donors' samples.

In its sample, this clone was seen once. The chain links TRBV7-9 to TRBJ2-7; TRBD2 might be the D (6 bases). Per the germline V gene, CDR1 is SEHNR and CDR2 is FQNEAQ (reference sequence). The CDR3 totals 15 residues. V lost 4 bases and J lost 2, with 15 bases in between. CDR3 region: CASSSAGGSPYEQYF. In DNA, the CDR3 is TGTGCCAGCAGCTCGGCAGGAGGGAGCCCCTACGAGCAGTACTTC.

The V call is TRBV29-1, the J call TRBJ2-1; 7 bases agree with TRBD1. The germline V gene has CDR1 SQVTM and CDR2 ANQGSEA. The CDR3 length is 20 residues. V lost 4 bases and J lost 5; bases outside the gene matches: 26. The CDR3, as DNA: TGCAGCGTTGGGGGGTCGGACAGGAGACCACCCCGGGCCACGAACAATGAGCAGTTCTTC. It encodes CSVGGSDRRPPRATNNEQFF.

This CDR3 reads CASSLYRDRANTIYF. CDR3 DNA sequence: TGTGCCAGCAGTCTTTACCGGGACAGGGCGAACACCATATATTTT. This sequence joins TRBV5-5 and TRBJ1-3; 9 positions match TRBD1. J was trimmed by 7 bases and V by 5 bases; bases with no gene match: 10. The CDR3 is 15 amino acids. Germline loops: CDR1 SGHKS, CDR2 YYEKEE (reference sequence).

The CDR3 DNA follows: TGCGCCAGCAGGACTCAGGGAGTGAACACTGAAGCTTTCTTT. Translation: CASRTQGVNTEAFF. V is TRBV10-2 and J is TRBJ1-1; D perhaps matches TRBD1 (5 bases). The CDR3 covers 14 residues. V was shortened by 6 bases and J by 0 bases, with 11 bases between the two germline ends. Germline assignment: CDR1 WSHSY and CDR2 SAAADI.

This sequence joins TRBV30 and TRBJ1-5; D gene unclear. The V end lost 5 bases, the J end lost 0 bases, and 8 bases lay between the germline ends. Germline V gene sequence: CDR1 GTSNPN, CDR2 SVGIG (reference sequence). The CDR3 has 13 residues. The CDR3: CAWALNSNQPQHF. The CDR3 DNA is TGTGCCTGGGCCCTGAATAGCAATCAGCCCCAGCATTTT.

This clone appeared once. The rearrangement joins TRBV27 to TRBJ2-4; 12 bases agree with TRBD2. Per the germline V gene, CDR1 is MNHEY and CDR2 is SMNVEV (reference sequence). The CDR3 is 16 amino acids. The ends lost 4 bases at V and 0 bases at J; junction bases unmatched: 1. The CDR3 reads CASSWGLAGAKNIQYF. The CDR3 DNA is TGTGCCAGCAGTTGGGGACTAGCGGGAGCCAAAAACATTCAGTACTTC.

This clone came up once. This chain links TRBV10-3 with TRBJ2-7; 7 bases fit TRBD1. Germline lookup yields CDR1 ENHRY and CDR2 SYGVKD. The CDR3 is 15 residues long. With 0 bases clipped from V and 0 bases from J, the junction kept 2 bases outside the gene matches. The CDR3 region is CAISESDRSSYEQYF. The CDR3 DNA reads TGTGCCATCAGTGAGTCGGACAGGAGCTCCTACGAGCAGTACTTC.

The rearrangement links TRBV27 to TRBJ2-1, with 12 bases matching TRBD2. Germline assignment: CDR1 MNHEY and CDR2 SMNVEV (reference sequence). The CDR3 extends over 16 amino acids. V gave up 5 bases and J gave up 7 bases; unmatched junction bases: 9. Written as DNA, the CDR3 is TGTGCCAGCAGTCCCCGGGCTAGCGGGAGGGGTAATGAGCAGTTCTTC. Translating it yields CASSPRASGRGNEQFF.

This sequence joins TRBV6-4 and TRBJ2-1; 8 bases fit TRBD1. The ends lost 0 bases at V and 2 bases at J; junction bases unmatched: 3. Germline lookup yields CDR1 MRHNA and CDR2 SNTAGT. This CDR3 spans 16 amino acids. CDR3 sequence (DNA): TGTGCCAGCAGTGACTCGGTGACAGGGGCCTACAATGAGCAGTTCTTC. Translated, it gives CASSDSVTGAYNEQFF.

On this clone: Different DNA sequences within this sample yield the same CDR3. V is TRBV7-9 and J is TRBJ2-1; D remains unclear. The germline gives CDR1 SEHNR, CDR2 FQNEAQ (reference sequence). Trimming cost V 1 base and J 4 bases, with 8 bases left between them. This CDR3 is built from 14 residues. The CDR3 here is CASSLGGIYNEQFF. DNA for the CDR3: TGTGCCAGCAGCTTAGGGGGAATTTACAATGAGCAGTTCTTC.

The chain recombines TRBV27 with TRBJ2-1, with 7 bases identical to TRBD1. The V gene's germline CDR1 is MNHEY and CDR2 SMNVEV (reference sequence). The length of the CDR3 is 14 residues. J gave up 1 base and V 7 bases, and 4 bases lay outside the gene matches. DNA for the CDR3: TGTGCCAGCACCCACAGGGGATCCTACAATGAGCAGTTCTTC. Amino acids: CASTHRGSYNEQFF.

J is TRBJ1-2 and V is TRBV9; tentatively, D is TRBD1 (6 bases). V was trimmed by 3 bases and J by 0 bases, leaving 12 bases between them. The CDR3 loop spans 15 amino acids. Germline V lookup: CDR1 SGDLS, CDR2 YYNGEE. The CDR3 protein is CASSAEGGANYGYTF. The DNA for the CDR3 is TGTGCCAGCAGCGCGGAGGGGGGAGCTAACTATGGCTACACCTTC.

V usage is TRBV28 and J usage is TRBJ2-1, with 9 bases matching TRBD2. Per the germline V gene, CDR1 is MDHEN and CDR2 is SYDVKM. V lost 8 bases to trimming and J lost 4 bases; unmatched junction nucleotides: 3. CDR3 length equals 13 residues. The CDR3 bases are TGTGCCAGCTGTCTAGCGGGGTACAATGAGCAGTTCTTC. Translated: CASCLAGYNEQFF.

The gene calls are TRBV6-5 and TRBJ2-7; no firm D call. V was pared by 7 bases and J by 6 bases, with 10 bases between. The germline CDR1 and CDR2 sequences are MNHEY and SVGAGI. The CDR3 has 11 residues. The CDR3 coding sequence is TGTGCCAGCATGTGGGCTAGCGAGCAGTACTTC. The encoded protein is CASMWASEQYF.

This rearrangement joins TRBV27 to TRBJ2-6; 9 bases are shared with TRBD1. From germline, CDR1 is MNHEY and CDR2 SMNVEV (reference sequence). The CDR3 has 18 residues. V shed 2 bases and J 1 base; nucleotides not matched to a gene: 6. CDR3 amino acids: CASSLEGTGPSGANVLTF. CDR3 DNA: TGTGCCAGCAGTTTAGAGGGGACAGGGCCATCTGGGGCCAACGTCCTGACTTTC.

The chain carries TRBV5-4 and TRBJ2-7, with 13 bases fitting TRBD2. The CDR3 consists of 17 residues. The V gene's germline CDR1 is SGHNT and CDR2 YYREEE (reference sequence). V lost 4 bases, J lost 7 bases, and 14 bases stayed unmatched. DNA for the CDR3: TGTGCCAGCAGCCCACGACTAGCGGGAGGTGAAGGAGGTGAGCAGTACTTC. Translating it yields CASSPRLAGGEGGEQYF. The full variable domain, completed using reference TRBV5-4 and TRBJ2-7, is ETGVTQSPTHLIKTRGQQVTLRCSSQSGHNTVSWYQQALGQGPQFIFQYYREEENGRGNFPPRFSGLQFPNYSSELNVNALELDDSALYLCASSPRLAGGEGGEQYFGPGTRLTVT.

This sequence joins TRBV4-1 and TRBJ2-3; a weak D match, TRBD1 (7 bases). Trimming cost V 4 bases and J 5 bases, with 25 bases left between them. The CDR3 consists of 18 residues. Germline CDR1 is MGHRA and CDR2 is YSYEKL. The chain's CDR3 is CASSRLNPRGAVIDTQYF. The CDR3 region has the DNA TGCGCCAGCAGCCGATTAAACCCCAGGGGGGCTGTTATAGATACGCAGTATTTT.

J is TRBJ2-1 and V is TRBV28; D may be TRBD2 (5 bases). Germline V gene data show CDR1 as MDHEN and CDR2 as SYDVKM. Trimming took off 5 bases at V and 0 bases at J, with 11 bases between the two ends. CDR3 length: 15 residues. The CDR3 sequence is CASSIWLASYNEQFF. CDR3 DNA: TGTGCCAGCAGTATTTGGCTAGCCTCCTACAATGAGCAGTTCTTC.

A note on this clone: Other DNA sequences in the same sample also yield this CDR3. The CDR3 DNA is TGTGCCAGCAGCGCGCGGGGGACAGATACGCAGTATTTT. Amino acid sequence: CASSARGTDTQYF. The rearrangement uses TRBV9 and TRBJ2-3; 7 bases match TRBD2. CDR1 SGDLS and CDR2 YYNGEE come from the germline V gene. V dropped 3 bases and J dropped 3; count of bases not matched to a gene: 1. This CDR3 has 13 residues. Looking up the rest from reference TRBV9 and TRBJ2-3 gives the full variable domain: DSGVTQTPKHLITATGQRVTLRCSPRSGDLSVYWYQQSLDQGLQFLIQYYNGEERAKGNILERFSAQQFPDLHSELNLSSLELGDSALYFCASSARGTDTQYFGPGTRLTVL.

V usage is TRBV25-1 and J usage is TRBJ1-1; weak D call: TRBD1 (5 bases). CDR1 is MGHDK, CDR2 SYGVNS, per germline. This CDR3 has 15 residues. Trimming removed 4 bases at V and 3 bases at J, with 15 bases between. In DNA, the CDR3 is TGTGCCAGCAGTGGGGGGGATAAGGTGTACACTGAAGCTTTCTTT. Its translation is CASSGGDKVYTEAFF.

CDR3 nucleotide sequence: TGCAGCGTTGATGTGGGGCTATCCACAGATACGCAGTATTTT. Its protein product is CSVDVGLSTDTQYF. This sequence joins TRBV29-1 and TRBJ2-3, with a weak D call TRBD1 (5 bases). The CDR3 contains 14 residues. Trimming shortened V by 3 bases and J by 2 bases, and 12 bases separated the two germline ends. The germline CDR1 and CDR2 sequences are SQVTM and ANQGSEA.

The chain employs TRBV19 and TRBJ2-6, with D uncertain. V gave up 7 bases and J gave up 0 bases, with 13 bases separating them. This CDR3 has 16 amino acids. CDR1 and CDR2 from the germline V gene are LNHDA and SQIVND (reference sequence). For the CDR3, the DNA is TGTGCCAGTAAAGAGACGTCTGGCTCTGGGGCCAACGTCCTGACTTTC. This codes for CASKETSGSGANVLTF.